This is a list of T cell receptor beta chains from one sample in a study of human T cells and chemical hapten exposure. MiXCR, applied by TCRdb to the RACE reads, yields one record per CDR3 protein. The data show about 85,000 distinct CDR3 sequences, with 7.5% to 9.5% seen just once and around 2.6% held by the top ten. This material consisted of whole blood, taken in connection with sensitization to the hapten diphenylcyclopropenone (DPC). The receptors here all came from a man between 35 and 55 years old with alopecia areata. Some clones in this sample may be carry-over from other donors' samples. Both conserved end residues are part of each CDR3. D genes are given only for firm matches. Expanded clones get a size class; other rows say once, few or many, or leave the size out.

TRBD2	many	TRBV3-1	TRBJ2-2	TGTGCCAGCTTCTCTAGCGGGTACACCGGGGAGCTGTTTTTT	CASFSSGYTGELFF
.	.	TRBV18	TRBJ2-5	TGTGCCAGCTCGCGAGCAGCCACGTACCAAGAGACCCAGTACTTC	CASSRAATYQETQYF
.	.	TRBV11-3	TRBJ1-6	TGTGCCAGCAGCTTATCGGGGGTCAGTAATTCACCCCTCCACTTT	CASSLSGVSNSPLHF
.	.	TRBV18	TRBJ1-6	TGTGCCAGCTCAACGAAGGATAATCCACCCCTCCACTTT	CASSTKDNPPLHF
.	.	TRBV6-2/TRBV6-3	TRBJ1-2	TGTGCCAGCAGTTACGCCTCCACCCGGGGCGCGCATGGCTACACCTTC	CASSYASTRGAHGYTF
.	.	TRBV29-1	TRBJ1-2	TGCAGCGTTGACCCGGGGGCAGGTACGAGTGGCTACACCTTC	CSVDPGAGTSGYTF
.	.	TRBV7-9	TRBJ1-2	TGTGCCGGATTACCAGCCTTGGGATTCTATGGCTACACCTTC	CAGLPALGFYGYTF
TRBD2	many	TRBV6-2/TRBV6-3	TRBJ2-1	TGTGCCAGCAGTTACTCGGGCGGGAGTGCCCATGAGCAGTTCTTC	CASSYSGGSAHEQFF
.	many	TRBV12-3/TRBV12-4	TRBJ2-6	TGTGCCAGCAGTTTAGGCAGCTCTGGGGCCAACGTCCTGACTTTC	CASSLGSSGANVLTF
TRBD1	many	TRBV12-3/TRBV12-4	TRBJ1-4	TGTGCCAGCAGTTTACGGGACAGGAACGAAAAACTGTTTTTT	CASSLRDRNEKLFF
TRBD2	.	TRBV9	TRBJ2-3	TGTGCCAGCAGCGTCCACGGGACTAGCGACGGGAATACGCAGTATTTT	CASSVHGTSDGNTQYF
TRBD2	few	TRBV27	TRBJ2-1	TGTGCCAGCAGTTTTGCACTAGCGGGAGTCGATGAGCAGTTCTTC	CASSFALAGVDEQFF
TRBD1	.	TRBV28	TRBJ2-7	TGTGCCAGCAGCTCCGAGGGGGCGAAGTGGGCAGGACTCTACGAGCAGTACTTC	CASSSEGAKWAGLYEQYF
.	.	TRBV5-1	TRBJ2-1	TGCGCCAGCAGCTTGGAGGTAGCCTACAATGAGCAGTTCTTC	CASSLEVAYNEQFF
TRBD1	many	TRBV4-3	TRBJ2-2	TGCGCCAGCAGCCAAGATGGGCGGGGACAGGGAAGACCCGGGGAGCTGTTTTTT	CASSQDGRGQGRPGELFF
.	many	TRBV11-2	TRBJ2-5	TGTGCCAGCAGCTTGGGGCAAGTCCGGGAGACCCAGTACTTC	CASSLGQVRETQYF
.	many	TRBV4-3	TRBJ1-1	TGCGCCAGCAGCCAAGAATCAGGGAGGCGATACATGAACACTGAAGCTTTCTTT	CASSQESGRRYMNTEAFF
TRBD2	many	TRBV12-3/TRBV12-4	TRBJ2-3	TGTGCCAGCAGTATACAGCGGGGCAGCACAGATACGCAGTATTTT	CASSIQRGSTDTQYF
.	many	TRBV13	TRBJ2-5	TGTGCCAGCAGCTCCCGACGGGCCATCGGCGAGACCCAGTACTTC	CASSSRRAIGETQYF
TRBD2	.	TRBV27	TRBJ2-1	TGTGCCTGTCCACCCACTAGCGGGAGGGCCTATGAGCAGTTCTTC	CACPPTSGRAYEQFF
.	few	TRBV19	TRBJ2-3	TGTGCCAGTAGTAGCGATCAAGGTGCGCAGTATTTT	CASSSDQGAQYF
.	.	TRBV6-2/TRBV6-3	TRBJ2-7	TGTGCCAGCAGCATGACCTCCTTGGTCCACGAGCAGTACTTC	CASSMTSLVHEQYF
TRBD1	few	TRBV3-1	TRBJ1-1	TGTGCCAGCAGCCCGGACAGGGCCCCCCACACTGAAGCTTTCTTT	CASSPDRAPHTEAFF
.	few	TRBV3-1	TRBJ2-2	TGTGCCAGCAGCCAAGAGTCGGGCTCCGCGAACACCGGGGAGCTGTTTTTT	CASSQESGSANTGELFF
.	many	TRBV6-2/TRBV6-3	TRBJ2-5	TGTGCCAGCAGTTACTCGACGGGGTTAGAGACCCAGTACTTC	CASSYSTGLETQYF
TRBD1	many	TRBV10-3	TRBJ1-3	TGTGCCACCAGCCAGGGGGTACCTGGAAACACCATATATTTT	CATSQGVPGNTIYF
TRBD1	few	TRBV6-6	TRBJ1-6	TGTGCCAGCAGTACGACCGGGACAGGGGGAGGTAATTCACCCCTCCACTTT	CASSTTGTGGGNSPLHF
.	many	TRBV28	TRBJ2-7	TGTGCCAGCAGTTTTGGGGCCTCCTACGAGCAGTACTTC	CASSFGASYEQYF
.	.	TRBV9	TRBJ1-1	TGTGCCAGCAGCGTAGGGGCAGGGGAAGCTTTCTTT	CASSVGAGEAFF
.	many	TRBV6-2/TRBV6-3	TRBJ2-2	TGTGCCAGCAGTACGGAATTGAACACCGGGGAGCTGTTTTTT	CASSTELNTGELFF
TRBD1	many	TRBV5-1	TRBJ2-1	TGCGCCAGCAGCTTTTTACAGGGGGCGGGTAATGAGCAGTTCTTC	CASSFLQGAGNEQFF
.	few	TRBV7-2	TRBJ1-2	TGTGCCAGCAGCTTAGGCGTTGGGGTAATCTATGGCTACACCTTC	CASSLGVGVIYGYTF
.	.	TRBV12-3/TRBV12-4	TRBJ2-3	TGTGCCAGCAGTACACCGGACAGCAACACAGATACGCAGTATTTT	CASSTPDSNTDTQYF
TRBD2	many	TRBV11-1	TRBJ2-5	TGTGCCAGCAGCCACGGGACTAGCGGAGTTTCGCTACAAGAGACCCAGTACTTC	CASSHGTSGVSLQETQYF
.	few	TRBV5-4	TRBJ2-3	TGTGCCAGCAGCTTGGAGTATAGCACAGATACGCAGTATTTT	CASSLEYSTDTQYF
.	many	TRBV6-6	TRBJ1-1	TGTGCCAGCACACCAGCGGGGGTCGACACTGAAGCTTTCTTT	CASTPAGVDTEAFF
.	few	TRBV12-3/TRBV12-4	TRBJ2-3	TGTGCCAGCCTTAGTCGTGATACGCAGTATTTT	CASLSRDTQYF
TRBD2	.	TRBV29-1	TRBJ2-7	TGCAGCGTTGAATTTAGAGCGGGAGCCCAATACGAGCAGTACTTC	CSVEFRAGAQYEQYF
.	.	TRBV7-2	TRBJ2-2	TGTGCCAGCATCGGCCGGCAGGGTGGTGGCACCGGGGAGCTGTTTTTT	CASIGRQGGGTGELFF
TRBD1	many	TRBV6-1	TRBJ1-5	TGTGCCAGCAGTGAGGGGACAGATCAGCCCCAGCATTTT	CASSEGTDQPQHF
.	.	TRBV5-4	TRBJ2-3	TGTGCCAGCAGCGACCCCCGTTCCCGCCCCACAGATACGCAGTATTTT	CASSDPRSRPTDTQYF
.	few	TRBV7-9	TRBJ2-4	TGTGCCAGCAGCCGGGACGGCAACATTCAGTACTTC	CASSRDGNIQYF
TRBD1	few	TRBV28	TRBJ1-6	TGTGCCAGCAACTTTAAGGCCTCGACAGGGGGCCACTATAGCTCCTATAATTCACCCCTCCACTTT	CASNFKASTGGHYSSYNSPLHF
.	many	TRBV27	TRBJ2-2	TGTGCCAGCAGTTTAGGTGTCACCGGGGAGCTGTTTTTT	CASSLGVTGELFF
.	few	TRBV29-1	TRBJ2-3	TGCAGCGTTGTCCCAGGACCTAACACAGATACGCAGTATTTT	CSVVPGPNTDTQYF
.	few	TRBV20-1	TRBJ2-3	TGCAGTGCTACCACAGGGTTCAGCACAGATACGCAGTATTTT	CSATTGFSTDTQYF
TRBD1	many	TRBV6-5	TRBJ1-4	TGTGCCAGCAGCCTACAGGGGGCGGGTGAAAAACTGTTTTTT	CASSLQGAGEKLFF
.	many	TRBV5-1	TRBJ1-6	TGCGCCAGCAGCTTGGGGCAGGCGGACAATTCACCCCTCCACTTT	CASSLGQADNSPLHF